This T cell receptor (beta chain) is drawn from a study of shared clonotypes between healthy human individuals. Study conclusions and caveats: The rarefaction results pointed to incomplete sorted-subset sequencing despite large depth.

The assay was carried out at the deep level. Some clones are missing from TCRdb's copy, which holds only in-frame ones; the method was immunoSEQ multiplex PCR. The sample lists a few million clones, about 93% occurring once. Turning to this clone: What it recognizes is unknown.

It was CD45RO-negative cells, positively selected for CCR7, that made up naive CD8 cells, with terminally differentiated effector memory CD45RA+ cells excluded. Donors, without exception, were Caucasian adults residing in Nashville, Tennessee. The CDR3 runs 15 residues. The germline CDR1 and CDR2 sequences are SGHVS and FNYEAQ. Trimming took 1 base from V and 6 from J; bases not matched to a gene: 6. The sequenced sample consisted of naive CD8+ T cells from PBMCs. The J gene is TRBJ2-1, the V gene TRBV7-6, with 7 nucleotides matching TRBD2. This clonotype was sampled from a young man in good health. Some clones in this sample may be carry-over from other donors' samples. Here the CDR3 DNA reads TGTGCCAGCAGCTTAGGGCGGGAGCTAAGCAATGAGCAGTTCTTC. This translates into CASSLGRELSNEQFF.